One T cell receptor (beta chain) is described in this entry. Under the authors' procedure: Reference gene primer amplification gave nucleated cell count estimates. Some clones are missing from TCRdb's copy, which holds only in-frame ones; the method was immunoSEQ multiplex PCR. V, J and clone size are taken as reported in that table, and D and trimming were inferred from the DNA itself. This table has under 200,000 clones, 80% to 90% appearing once. V dropped 6 bases and J dropped 5 bases, with 12 bases sitting between them. CDR3 length equals 13 residues. Germline V gene lookup returns CDR1 SGDLS and CDR2 YYNGEE. It was during active infection that Seattle patients were enrolled and then longitudinally followed. The sample originates from a study of blood T cell repertoires in COVID-19. Whole-study context: T cells, B-cell-depleted T cells, or PBMCs supplied cDNA or gDNA.

The chain carries TRBV9 and TRBJ2-1, with a weak D call TRBD2 (5 bases). The specimen was peripheral blood. The clonotype comes from a woman aged 60-75 years with COVID-19, enrolled during active disease. This CDR3 is CASKGGPNNEQFF. The CDR3, as DNA: TGTGCCAGCAAGGGCGGGCCCAACAATGAGCAGTTCTTC.